One and the same sample provided the 22 T cell receptor beta chains below, sequenced in a study of blood T cell repertoires in COVID-19. Produced via immunoSEQ multiplex PCR; TCRdb's table is partial and in-frame only. The repertoire consists of some 49,000 clones, with about 92% occurring once and the leading ten covering roughly 1%. The sequenced sample was peripheral blood. The receptors shown here come from a man aged 60 to 69 with COVID-19, enrolled during active disease.

This chain connects TRBV30 to TRBJ2-7, with D possibly TRBD1 on 5 matching bases. The CDR3 sequence is 13 residues long. The germline V and J ends were trimmed by 0 bases and 3 bases, with 9 bases remaining between them. Germline loops: CDR1 GTSNPN, CDR2 SVGIG (reference sequence). CDR3 loop: CAWSVDSNYEQYF. The DNA of the CDR3 is TGTGCCTGGAGTGTCGACAGTAACTACGAGCAGTACTTC. Together with reference TRBV30 and TRBJ2-7, the CDR3 gives the full variable domain: SQTIHQWPATLVQPVGSPLSLECTVEGTSNPNLYWYRQAAGRGLQLLFYSVGIGQISSEVPQNLSASRPQDRQFILSSKKLLLSDSGFYLCAWSVDSNYEQYFGPGTRLTVT.

This chain uses TRBV3-1 (or the pseudogene TRBV3-2) with TRBJ2-7, with D tentatively TRBD1 (5 bases). Looked up from germline, CDR1 is LGHDT and CDR2 is YNNKEL (reference sequence). V was cut by 4 bases and J by 3 bases, with 13 bases left in between. This CDR3 has 14 amino acids. This CDR3 is CASSRQRHNYEQYF. The DNA for the CDR3 is TGTGCCAGCAGCCGACAGAGACACAACTACGAGCAGTACTTC.

This chain uses TRBV25-1 with TRBJ1-2; tentatively, D is TRBD1 (5 bases). CDR1 and CDR2 from the germline V gene are MGHDK and SYGVNS. This CDR3 has 15 amino acids. V lost 7 bases and J 3 bases, leaving 18 bases between the germline ends. The CDR3 coding sequence is TGTGCCAGCACCCGCACACAGGTCGAGGACTATGGCTACACCTTC. This codes for CASTRTQVEDYGYTF.

The chain links TRBV28 to TRBJ1-6; D possibly corresponds to TRBD1 (6 bases). V was shortened by 2 bases and J by 3 bases, with 11 bases between the two germline ends. This CDR3 is built from 16 residues. Germline V gene data show CDR1 as MDHEN and CDR2 as SYDVKM. CDR3 coding DNA: TGTGCCAGCAGTTTAAGGGGGACGGGCTATAATTCACCCCTCCACTTT. Its protein is CASSLRGTGYNSPLHF.

This chain uses TRBV5-1 with TRBJ2-2; 7 bases are a match to TRBD1. The CDR3 runs to 14 residues. Germline values: CDR1 SGHRS, CDR2 YFSETQ. V lost 4 bases to trimming and J lost 4 bases; unmatched junction nucleotides: 4. The CDR3 reads CASSQQGSTGELFF. The CDR3 DNA sequence: TGCGCCAGCAGCCAACAGGGGTCCACCGGGGAGCTGTTTTTT.

The J gene is TRBJ1-1, the V gene TRBV5-1, with 7 bases lining up with TRBD1. CDR1 SGHRS and CDR2 YFSETQ come from the germline V gene. V trimming: 4 bases; J trimming: 4 bases; junction bases outside the gene matches: 10. CDR3 length equals 15 residues. The chain's CDR3 is CASSPGQRKGTEAFF. The DNA of the CDR3 is TGCGCCAGCAGCCCGGGACAGCGAAAAGGCACTGAAGCTTTCTTT. Drawing the rest from reference TRBV5-1 and TRBJ1-1, the complete variable domain is KAGVTQTPRYLIKTRGQQVTLSCSPISGHRSVSWYQQTPGQGLQFLFEYFSETQRNKGNFPGRFSGRQFSNSRSEMNVSTLELGDSALYLCASSPGQRKGTEAFFGQGTRLTVV.

The chain uses TRBV5-1 and TRBJ2-3, with 10 bases matching TRBD2. Germline values: CDR1 SGHRS, CDR2 YFSETQ. The CDR3 runs 14 residues. The ends lost 4 bases at V and 1 base at J; junction bases unmatched: 0. The chain's CDR3 is CASSLAGGTDTQYF. As DNA, the CDR3 is TGCGCCAGCAGCCTAGCGGGGGGCACAGATACGCAGTATTTT.

The chain is built from TRBV11-2 and TRBJ1-1; 7 bases map to TRBD1. There are 15 residues in the CDR3. CDR1 and CDR2 from the germline V gene are SGHAT and FQNNGV. The V and J ends lost 5 bases and 0 bases, in that order; junction bases with no gene match: 6. The CDR3 sequence: CASSLPGQMNTEAFF. DNA for the CDR3: TGTGCCAGCAGCCTTCCGGGACAGATGAACACTGAAGCTTTCTTT.

The chain carries TRBV7-2 and TRBJ2-7; tentatively, D is TRBD1 (5 bases). The CDR3 length is 13 residues. Per the germline V gene, CDR1 is SGHTA and CDR2 is FQGNSA. V dropped 3 bases and J dropped 7 bases, with 13 bases sitting between them. For the CDR3, the DNA is TGTGCCAGCAGCTTGACAGCGTTGTGGGAGCAGTACTTC. Translating it yields CASSLTALWEQYF.

The chain combines TRBV6-2 or TRBV6-3 with TRBJ2-7, with no clear D. V lost 0 bases and J 6 bases, leaving 12 bases between the germline ends. CDR1 is MNHEY and CDR2 is SVGEGT in the germline V gene. This CDR3 comprises 14 residues. The CDR3 reads CASSYSKLSPEQYF. Here the CDR3 DNA reads TGTGCCAGCAGTTACTCGAAGCTTTCCCCCGAGCAGTACTTC.

This chain links TRBV18 with TRBJ2-7, with a possible D match to TRBD2 (7 bases). The CDR3 loop spans 16 amino acids. Germline values: CDR1 KGHSH, CDR2 LQKENI. The germline V and J ends were trimmed by 6 bases and 2 bases, with 20 bases remaining between them. For the CDR3, the DNA is TGTGCCAGCTCGCGGGGGTTGGGGGCCGGAACCTACGAGCAGTACTTC. Its translation: CASSRGLGAGTYEQYF.

The chain combines TRBV29-1 with TRBJ1-2; D ambiguous. V lost 1 base to trimming and J lost 4 bases, with 10 bases between them. Germline V gene data show CDR1 as SQVTM and CDR2 as ANQGSEA. The CDR3 contains 13 residues. In DNA form, the CDR3 reads TGCAGCGTTGAAGGTGGCGGTGTCTATGGCTACACCTTC. Translating gives CSVEGGGVYGYTF. Together with reference TRBV29-1 and TRBJ1-2, the CDR3 gives the full variable domain: SAVISQKPSRDICQRGTSLTIQCQVDSQVTMMFWYRQQPGQSLTLIATANQGSEATYESGFVIDKFPISRPNLTFSTLTVSNMSPEDSSIYLCSVEGGGVYGYTFGSGTRLTVV.

The chain recombines TRBV6-2 or TRBV6-3 with TRBJ2-7, with 10 bases matching TRBD2. The CDR3 loop spans 17 amino acids. Germline trimming cut 2 bases from V and 1 base from J; bases unmatched to any gene: 8. Per germline, CDR1 MNHEY and CDR2 SVGEGT. The CDR3: CASSYPTSGIGSYEQYF. The CDR3 nucleotides read TGTGCCAGCAGTTACCCCACTAGCGGGATAGGTTCCTACGAGCAGTACTTC.

This clone was detected only once. The rearrangement uses TRBV28 and TRBJ1-3; D call uncertain. The CDR3 sequence is 16 residues long. Deletions cut 2 bases from V and 0 bases from J, with 11 bases between. Per the germline V gene, CDR1 is MDHEN and CDR2 is SYDVKM. The CDR3: CASSLGGLHSGNTIYF. Here the CDR3 DNA reads TGTGCCAGCAGTTTAGGAGGTCTTCACTCTGGAAACACCATATATTTT.

The gene calls are TRBV25-1 and TRBJ2-1; D perhaps matches TRBD1 (5 bases). The germline V and J ends were trimmed by 1 base and 6 bases, with 10 bases remaining between them. Germline V gene lookup returns CDR1 MGHDK and CDR2 SYGVNS. The CDR3 has 14 amino acids. The CDR3 sequence is CASSESGDSNEQFF. The DNA for the CDR3 is TGTGCCAGCAGTGAATCGGGTGACAGCAATGAGCAGTTCTTC.

The chain links TRBV28 to TRBJ2-3, with no clear D. Germline CDR1 reads MDHEN; CDR2 reads SYDVKM. CDR3 size: 12 residues. Trimming took off 7 bases at V and 4 bases at J, with 9 bases between the two ends. The CDR3, as DNA: TGTGCCAGCACCTCTAGGCCAGATACGCAGTATTTT. Protein sequence: CASTSRPDTQYF.

V gene TRBV1 combines with J gene TRBJ2-3; no check of the table's D call, TRBD2, against the DNA was made. TRBV1 is a pseudogene segment. The CDR3 extends over 18 amino acids. The CDR3 region has the DNA TGCACCAGCAGCCAAGATGCAGGACTAGCGGGGCCCACAGATACGCAGTATTTT. Protein: CTSSQDAGLAGPTDTQYF.

V gene TRBV2 combines with J gene TRBJ2-7, with unresolved D. This CDR3 has 12 amino acids. Trimming shortened V by 7 bases and J by 2 bases, and 9 bases separated the two germline ends. Germline V gives CDR1 SNHLY, CDR2 FYNNEI. The CDR3 region is CASIGDTYEQYF. CDR3 coding DNA: TGTGCCAGCATCGGAGATACCTACGAGCAGTACTTC.

V and J are TRBV19 and TRBJ1-1; weak D call: TRBD1 (5 bases). Germline V gene sequence: CDR1 LNHDA, CDR2 SQIVND (reference sequence). V was shortened by 2 bases and J by 6 bases, with 10 bases between the two germline ends. This CDR3 region has 13 residues. Written as DNA, the CDR3 is TGTGCCAGTAGTATACAGGGAACCCCTGAAGCTTTCTTT. Its translation: CASSIQGTPEAFF.

This rearrangement joins TRBV18 to TRBJ2-2; D is undetermined. The germline V gene encodes CDR1 KGHSH and CDR2 LQKENI. V was cut by 3 bases and J by 0 bases, with 8 bases left in between. There are 15 residues in the CDR3. The CDR3 loop is CASSPGAPNTGELFF. For the CDR3, the DNA is TGTGCCAGCTCACCCGGAGCTCCGAACACCGGGGAGCTGTTTTTT.

This chain connects TRBV28 to TRBJ2-2, with D tentatively TRBD2 (6 bases). The CDR3 loop spans 16 amino acids. Looked up from germline, CDR1 is MDHEN and CDR2 is SYDVKM. Trimming cost V 1 base and J 1 base, with 10 bases left between them. The CDR3 region is CASSLFRTKNTGELFF. In DNA form, the CDR3 reads TGTGCCAGCAGTTTATTTCGGACTAAGAACACCGGGGAGCTGTTTTTT.

This chain joins TRBV3-1 (or the pseudogene TRBV3-2) and TRBJ1-1; D is unclear. The CDR3 has 12 residues. Germline V gene sequence: CDR1 LGHDT, CDR2 YNNKEL (reference sequence). Trimming removed 0 bases at V and 7 bases at J, with 6 bases between. In DNA form, the CDR3 reads TGTGCCAGCAGCCAAGATGCGGGTGAAGCTTTCTTT. As protein: CASSQDAGEAFF.